This TCR beta chain was found in a study of OX40 agonist ivuxolimab in advanced cancers. About the study: Patient treatment consisted of intravenous ivuxolimab administration every 2 weeks at 0.01 to 10 mg/kg. Among those treated, three patients had partial responses, one with hepatocellular carcinoma and two with cutaneous melanoma. Study observations and caveats: Clonal expansion by week 6 occurred in CD4+ and CD8+ blood T cells (at 0.1 to 3.0 mg/kg).

V shed 6 bases and J shed 5 bases, with 17 bases lying between them. The germline V gene encodes CDR1 MNHNY and CDR2 SVGAGI (reference sequence). The CDR3 sequence is 15 residues long. Using immunoSEQ multiplex PCR, the repertoire was profiled, and TCRdb retains in-frame clones only, with some absent. This sample has 80,000 to 100,000 clones; 90% occur once, and the top ten carry 1.5% to 2%. Turning to this clone: What it binds is unknown.

This clonotype was obtained from an adult with an advanced solid tumor such as melanoma, head and neck, liver or kidney cancer. The sequencing used CD4+ or CD8+ T cells sorted from blood, collected in a trial of the OX40 agonist ivuxolimab. The rearrangement joins TRBV6-6 to TRBJ2-1, with D perhaps given as TRBD1 or TRBD2 (5 bases each). The DNA for the CDR3 is TGTGCCAGCAGCAGCTCAGGGACCCCCAACAATGAGCAGTTCTTC. This gives the protein CASSSSGTPNNEQFF.